These T cell receptor beta chains were read from a single sample in a study of blood T cell repertoires in COVID-19. Clones were sequenced by immunoSEQ multiplex PCR, and TCRdb holds only the in-frame ones, with some missing. The table lists roughly 64,000 clones, approximately 90% of them singletons. The sequenced sample was peripheral blood. The receptors here all came from a woman of 80 years or more with active COVID-19. The CDR3 runs from the conserved cysteine through the conserved F or W. A D gene is named only where the DNA matches it firmly. Clone size appears in some rows only: once, few, many, or a class for an expanded clone.

abundance	v_gene	d_gene	j_gene	CDR3nt	CDR3aa
NA	TRBV23-1	TRBD1	TRBJ1-4	TGCGCCGCGGAACAGGGGGCCGATAAGGAAAAACTGTTTTTT	CAAEQGADKEKLFF
NA	TRBV19	NA	TRBJ2-1	TGTGCCAGTAGTATGCTACTCAATGAGCAGTTCTTC	CASSMLLNEQFF
few	TRBV4-2	NA	TRBJ2-5	TGTGCCAGCAGCCAAGGCGAGGGTGGCCAAGAGACCCAGTACTTC	CASSQGEGGQETQYF
NA	TRBV27	NA	TRBJ2-7	TGTGCCAGCAGTTTTGAGGGCGGGCCCTCCTACGAGCAGTACTTC	CASSFEGGPSYEQYF
NA	TRBV29-1	TRBD1	TRBJ1-3	TGCAGCGTAGCGGACAGGGTAGTATATTTT	CSVADRVVYF
NA	TRBV25-1	NA	TRBJ2-7	TGTGCCAGCAGTGACAGGCTCCACGAGCAGTACTTC	CASSDRLHEQYF
few	TRBV7-9	NA	TRBJ1-2	TGTGCCAGCAGCCACCTTGATCCGGACTATAACTATGGCTACACCTTC	CASSHLDPDYNYGYTF
NA	TRBV16	TRBD2	TRBJ2-1	TGTGCCAGCAGCCAAGGTCCGGCTAGCGGCGAGCAGTTCTTC	CASSQGPASGEQFF
once	TRBV28	NA	TRBJ1-1	TGTGCCAGCACCCTCGGGGGAGACACTGAAGCTTTCTTT	CASTLGGDTEAFF
NA	TRBV30	NA	TRBJ1-1	TGTGCCTGGAGTTTGACACCTAACACTGAAGCTTTCTTT	CAWSLTPNTEAFF